This T cell receptor (beta chain) was recorded in a study of T cell repertoires in cytomegalovirus infection. Study in general: Recently identified HLA-C-restricted CMV epitopes and well-studied HLA-B-restricted CMV epitopes were used by the study.

This clonotype turned up a few times. Its antigen remains unidentified. V was pared by 5 bases and J by 8 bases, with 7 bases of the junction left unmatched. The CDR3 consists of 14 residues. CDR1 is SGHNT, CDR2 YENEEA, per germline. Using its own MiXCR run on the reads, TCRdb lists one record per CDR3 protein. The sample has approximately 270,000 distinct CDR3 sequences, 22% seen once. Study results and limitations: Dominating the ex vivo response were HLA-C-restricted CMV-specific TCR beta clonotypes. CMV carriers having the relevant HLA were flagged by cumulative public TCR beta family frequency.

Here the sequenced sample was cultured PBMCs, taken from culture after CMV antigen stimulation. The origin of this receptor is a human donor in good health (CMV status not recorded). Some clones in this sample may be carry-over from other donors' samples. The chain links TRBV11-3 to TRBJ2-1, with 9 positions matching TRBD2. The CDR3 region has the DNA TGTGCCAGCAGCCGTAGCGGGAGTAGCGATGAGCAGTTCTTC. Translating gives CASSRSGSSDEQFF.